This T cell receptor beta chain was sequenced in a study of CD8+ T cells in alopecia areata (dated by TCRdb to the late 2010s). About the study as a whole: The treated patients, all with moderate-to-severe alopecia areata, were enrolled in an open-label pilot trial of oral tofacitinib given at 5 to 10 mg twice daily. Scalp clonality was compared among normal scalp (n=4), patchy alopecia areata scalp (n=8), and alopecia totalis/universalis scalp (n=8). Biopsies were taken from tofacitinib-treated patients at baseline and again at 4 and 24 weeks into treatment, and several of those patients also had a later scalp biopsy. The study used high-throughput TCRbeta sequencing to examine T cell clonal expansion in alopecia areata, in both the C3H/HeJ mouse model and human patients. In treated patients, disease severity was measured using the SALT score, which gives the percentage of scalp surface area affected. RNA was obtained with the PAXgene miRNA kit for fixed scalp, the miRNeasy kit for PBMCs, and the RNeasy kit for mouse skin. On the human side, TCRbeta sequencing was run on scalp tissue and on sorted CD4+ and CD8+ peripheral blood T cells from healthy controls and from alopecia areata patients with either patchy or totalis/universalis disease. immunoSEQ multiplex PCR using 35 Vbeta forward primers and 13 Jbeta reverse primers was used to amplify TCRbeta CDR3 regions. Patients stayed on tofacitinib for 6 to 18 months and then had 6 months of follow-up off drug so that delayed response and recurrence could be assessed.

Preparation of the library involved the immunoSEQ multiplex PCR assay. RNA was extracted from all samples and reverse transcribed into cDNA, which served as template for TCR sequencing. First-strand cDNA was synthesized with SuperScript III using a 2:1 mix of oligo-dT and random hexamers. A synthetic immune receptor repertoire was used to assess amplification bias, and residual bias was removed computationally. Under the source paper's analysis protocol: Raw reads were preprocessed to remove errors, and CDR3 was defined by IMGT conventions from the conserved cysteine to phenylalanine. Clonality was computed by normalizing Shannon entropy by log2 of the number of productive unique TCRs and subtracting the result from 1. CD4 or CD8 identity of scalp clones was inferred by cross-referencing scalp TCRbeta sequences with sorted blood CD4 and CD8 repertoires. TCRdb took over this immuneACCESS table, retaining in-frame rearrangements with V and J assigned. Such tables are incomplete; in checked studies, under half of the missing clones stem from an unresolved V gene, and the remainder is unexplained. V and J calls plus clone size are reproduced from that table; the DNA served to infer D and trimming. The sample has approximately 120,000 clones on record, 60% to 65% of them singletons. Clones ranked in the top ten supply 4.5% to 6% of the sample.

Reading the label with the study, this specimen's time point is: about 4 weeks on oral tofacitinib. According to the study, the label for this sample's treatment or condition signals: oral pan-JAK inhibitor, 5-10 mg twice daily. Peripheral blood and lesional scalp punch biopsies were obtained from patients with alopecia areata. PBMCs were separated by density centrifugation and stained for CD3, CD4 and CD8, after which CD4+ and CD8+ T cells were sorted on a FACSAria. This clone has a handful of counts. Its antigen target is currently unknown. The record has no base qualities; no much larger clone is one base away. The investigation overall reported the following: Tofacitinib significantly lowered scalp clonality and the number of expanded CD8+ clones among the top 100 scalp clones. Resident alphabeta T cells in normal human skin are also sequenced, complicating scalp TCR repertoire analysis, unlike mouse skin dominated by gammadelta T cells. Shared TCR sequences between patients were less evident than in mice, which may be partly attributable to HLA diversity in the patient population. Many expanded lesional clones were found to persist in scalp and blood during tofacitinib treatment, and relapse after treatment cessation may be partly explained by this persistence. Because the treated cohort was small and included a single nonresponder, larger studies are needed to assess links between baseline CD8+ expansion and response. Higher clonality and more expanded CD8+ clones were observed in lesional scalp than in normal scalp, particularly in alopecia totalis/universalis, a finding suggestive of antigenic drive.

The CDR3 sequence holds 12 residues, the cysteine and phenylalanine included. Just the 36-base CDR3 DNA is kept, in frame starting at base 1. The germline V gene yields MDHEN for CDR1 and SYDVKM for CDR2. V is shortened by 3 bases, J by 3 bases, and the region joining them spans 5 bases. This sample comprised CD4+ T cells sorted from blood, obtained at week 4, from a patient treated with tofacitinib. The sequence came from a human donor with alopecia areata. The chain employs TRBV28 and TRBJ1-2; no confident D gene assignment can be made. The bases are TGTGCCAGCAGTTTCCCGGACTATGGCTACACCTTC. It encodes CASSFPDYGYTF.